The 27 T cell receptor beta chains in this list originate from one sample, sequenced in a study of OX40 agonist ivuxolimab in advanced cancers. Here immunoSEQ multiplex PCR was the method, and the copy in TCRdb shows in-frame clones only, minus some. The table shows some 65,000 clones, with around 85% occurring only once. Sequenced material: CD4+ or CD8+ T cells sorted from blood, taken in a trial of the OX40 agonist ivuxolimab. These receptors were taken from an adult with an advanced solid tumor such as melanoma, head and neck, liver or kidney cancer.

This clone occurred once. The chain is built from TRBV7-9 and TRBJ2-2, with D hard to call. The V end lost 1 base, the J end lost 1 base, and 10 bases lay between the germline ends. The CDR3 is made up of 16 amino acids. CDR1 and CDR2 from the germline V gene are SEHNR and FQNEAQ (reference sequence). CDR3 sequence (DNA): TGTGCCAGCAGCTTAGTATGGCAGCTGAACACCGGGGAGCTGTTTTTT. Protein sequence: CASSLVWQLNTGELFF.

This clone was detected once. This sequence joins TRBV5-1 and TRBJ2-7, with 8 bases matching TRBD2. CDR1 is SGHRS, CDR2 YFSETQ, per germline. The CDR3 consists of 14 residues. V lost 1 base to trimming and J lost 5 bases; unmatched junction nucleotides: 5. The CDR3 is CASSLLTAGDEQYF. DNA of the CDR3: TGCGCCAGCAGCTTGTTGACAGCGGGAGACGAGCAGTACTTC.

This chain connects TRBV7-2 to TRBJ1-2; D is unresolved. Trimming cost V 1 base and J 8 bases, with 8 bases left between them. This CDR3 spans 12 amino acids. Germline CDR1 and CDR2: SGHTA and FQGNSA. The CDR3 DNA follows: TGTGCCAGCAGCTTAGGCGGACGAGGCTACACCTTC. Protein: CASSLGGRGYTF.

The V call is TRBV28, the J call TRBJ1-2, with 8 bases identical to TRBD1. Germline CDR1 and CDR2: MDHEN and SYDVKM. The CDR3 covers 13 residues. After removal of 5 bases from V and 8 bases from J, the junction contained 7 bases not matched to a gene. CDR3 region: CASSPPDRAGYTF. In nucleotides, the CDR3 is TGTGCCAGCAGTCCCCCGGACAGGGCCGGCTACACCTTC.

V and J are TRBV6-1 and TRBJ1-5; the D gene is possibly TRBD1 (5 bases). Germline lookup yields CDR1 MNHNS and CDR2 SASEGT. There are 16 residues in the CDR3. V shed 1 base and J shed 2 bases, with 12 bases lying between them. CDR3 nucleotides: TGTGCCAGCAGTGAAGGGGTCGGGGGGGGCAATCAGCCCCAGCATTTT. Translated: CASSEGVGGGNQPQHF.

V gene TRBV6-5 combines with J gene TRBJ2-3, with D hard to call. V lost 2 bases, J lost 3 bases, and 3 bases lay in between. The CDR3 consists of 12 residues. Germline values: CDR1 MNHEY, CDR2 SVGAGI. The CDR3 loop reads CASSYGTDTQYF. The CDR3 coding sequence is TGTGCCAGCAGTTACGGTACAGATACGCAGTATTTT.

This clone was counted a single time. V and J are TRBV19 and TRBJ2-4; D is unresolved. Germline values: CDR1 LNHDA, CDR2 SQIVND (reference sequence). The V and J ends lost 7 bases and 1 base respectively, with 11 bases between them. The CDR3 totals 14 residues. The CDR3 region has the DNA TGTGCCAGTACAGCTTTAGATGCCAAAAACATTCAGTACTTC. Residues: CASTALDAKNIQYF.

The rearrangement joins TRBV19 to TRBJ1-4; the match to TRBD1 covers 7 bases. This CDR3 has 15 residues. Germline values: CDR1 LNHDA, CDR2 SQIVND (reference sequence). V was pared by 5 bases and J by 5 bases, with 8 bases of the junction left unmatched. The CDR3 is CASSDTGETNEKLFF. The CDR3 nucleotides are TGTGCCAGTAGTGATACAGGGGAGACGAATGAAAAACTGTTTTTT.

This clone was seen once. The genes are TRBV19 and TRBJ2-2; tentative D call: TRBD2 (5 bases). The CDR3 sequence is 14 residues long. Trimming cost V 5 bases and J 3 bases, with 10 bases left between them. CDR1 and CDR2 (germline): LNHDA, SQIVND (reference sequence). CDR3 amino acids: CASSARGYTGELFF. The CDR3 nucleotides read TGTGCCAGTAGTGCCAGAGGGTACACCGGGGAGCTGTTTTTT.

The genes are TRBV30 and TRBJ1-5, with a possible D match to TRBD1 (6 bases). V lost 3 bases to trimming and J lost 1 base, with 13 bases between them. Germline values: CDR1 GTSNPN, CDR2 SVGIG (reference sequence). The CDR3 loop spans 15 amino acids. CDR3 region: CAWRRPTGSNQPQHF. As DNA, the CDR3 is TGTGCCTGGAGGCGCCCGACAGGAAGCAATCAGCCCCAGCATTTT.

The chain employs TRBV29-1 and TRBJ2-7, with TRBD2 as a possible D gene (6 bases). Deletions cut 5 bases from V and 3 bases from J, with 14 bases between. The V gene's germline CDR1 is SQVTM and CDR2 ANQGSEA. The CDR3 covers 13 residues. The CDR3 bases are TGCAGCGTTCGGGACTCTTCTTTCTACGAGCAGTACTTC. Amino acids: CSVRDSSFYEQYF.

The chain combines TRBV14 with TRBJ1-2; D not certain. Trimming took 0 bases from V and 4 from J, leaving 9 bases between them. The CDR3 length is 14 residues. The V gene's germline CDR1 is SGHDN and CDR2 FVKESK. CDR3 in amino acids: CASSQEGSVYGYTF. In DNA form, the CDR3 reads TGTGCCAGCAGCCAAGAGGGGTCAGTCTATGGCTACACCTTC.

The chain links TRBV7-8 to TRBJ1-2; no clear D gene. The CDR3 is made up of 13 amino acids. Germline V gives CDR1 SGHVS, CDR2 FQNEAQ. V was shortened by 5 bases and J by 8 bases, with 15 bases between the two germline ends. The CDR3 DNA reads TGTGCCAGCAGCCAACCGCTTGGGGAAGGCTACACCTTC. Translation gives CASSQPLGEGYTF.

The J gene is TRBJ2-5, the V gene TRBV7-3; D unclear. The CDR3 is 13 amino acids. Looked up from germline, CDR1 is SGHTA and CDR2 is FQGTGA. V shed 5 bases and J shed 7 bases, with 14 bases lying between them. CDR3 amino acids: CASSPGSKGTQYF. The CDR3, as DNA: TGTGCCAGCAGCCCCGGAAGCAAAGGGACCCAGTACTTC.

The rearrangement links TRBV5-1 to TRBJ1-1; 11 positions agree with TRBD1. J was trimmed by 8 bases and V by 4 bases; bases with no gene match: 7. The germline CDR1 and CDR2 sequences are SGHRS and YFSETQ. CDR3 length: 14 amino acids. The CDR3 here is CASSSRDRGVEAFF. CDR3 sequence (DNA): TGCGCCAGCAGCAGCCGGGACAGGGGGGTGGAAGCTTTCTTT.

This clone came up a few times. The gene calls are TRBV27 and TRBJ1-3, with D uncertain. The ends were cut back, 0 bases at V and 4 bases at J, with 13 bases in the middle. CDR1 and CDR2 (germline): MNHEY, SMNVEV (reference sequence). The CDR3 length is 16 residues. The CDR3 spells CASSLSIPSGGNTIYF. In nucleotides, the CDR3 is TGTGCCAGCAGTTTATCGATACCCTCGGGAGGAAACACCATATATTTT.

The chain combines TRBV11-2 with TRBJ1-5; D perhaps matches TRBD1 (5 bases). The germline gives CDR1 SGHAT, CDR2 FQNNGV. V was trimmed by 1 base and J by 3 bases, leaving 10 bases between them. The CDR3 totals 15 residues. The DNA of the CDR3 is TGTGCCAGCAGCTTAGCGGGACTTAACAATCAGCCCCAGCATTTT. It is translated as CASSLAGLNNQPQHF.

The chain carries TRBV7-3 and TRBJ2-5, with TRBD1 as a possible D gene (6 bases). CDR1 and CDR2 from the germline V gene are SGHTA and FQGTGA. This CDR3 is 16 amino acids long. Trimming shortened V by 3 bases and J by 0 bases, and 14 bases separated the two germline ends. The CDR3 DNA follows: TGTGCCAGCAGCTTCACAGGGAGCGAGTACCAAGAGACCCAGTACTTC. Its protein product is CASSFTGSEYQETQYF. The full variable domain, rest sourced from reference TRBV7-3 and TRBJ2-5, is GAGVSQTPSNKVTEKGKYVELRCDPISGHTALYWYRQSLGQGPEFLIYFQGTGAADDSGLPNDRFFAVRPEGSVSTLKIQRTERGDSAVYLCASSFTGSEYQETQYFGPGTRLLVL.

The rearrangement joins TRBV6-4 to TRBJ2-2; D ambiguous. CDR1 and CDR2 from the germline V gene are MRHNA and SNTAGT. This CDR3 comprises 13 residues. The V end was cut by 2 bases, the J end by 5 bases, with 6 bases between. The CDR3 nucleotides are TGTGCCAGCAGTGACGTACGGACCGGGGAGCTGTTTTTT. It translates to CASSDVRTGELFF.

The gene calls are TRBV7-9 and TRBJ1-1, with D perhaps TRBD1 (6 bases). V was pared by 5 bases and J by 1 base, with 17 bases between. The germline CDR1 and CDR2 sequences are SEHNR and FQNEAQ (reference sequence). The CDR3 spans 16 residues. The CDR3: CASSPTTTGQNTEAFF. In DNA, the CDR3 is TGTGCCAGCAGCCCTACCACGACAGGACAGAACACTGAAGCTTTCTTT.

This clone was observed a single time. The chain combines TRBV6-1 with TRBJ1-5, with D uncertain. The CDR3 has 14 amino acids. Germline loops: CDR1 MNHNS, CDR2 SASEGT. Trimming cost V 3 bases and J 8 bases, with 14 bases left between them. The CDR3 loop is CASSDIWLIKPQHF. In nucleotides, the CDR3 is TGTGCCAGCAGTGACATATGGCTAATCAAGCCCCAGCATTTT.

The chain links TRBV28 to TRBJ2-6; D might be TRBD1 (6 bases). V lost 7 bases to trimming and J lost 10 bases, with 17 bases between them. This CDR3 is 14 amino acids long. From germline, CDR1 is MDHEN and CDR2 SYDVKM. CDR3 in amino acids: CASIPQQGRNVLTF. The CDR3 region has the DNA TGTGCCAGCATCCCTCAACAGGGCCGGAACGTCCTGACTTTC.

The V gene is TRBV5-1, the J gene TRBJ2-1; 8 bases agree with TRBD1. This CDR3 has 14 residues. Germline V lookup: CDR1 SGHRS, CDR2 YFSETQ. Trimming took 4 bases from V and 5 from J; bases not matched to a gene: 5. DNA for the CDR3: TGCGCCAGCAGCCTGGGACAGGTGAACAATGAGCAGTTCTTC. Translated, it gives CASSLGQVNNEQFF.

This chain connects TRBV29-1 to TRBJ2-4; D may be TRBD1 (5 bases). V lost 7 bases and J 8 bases, leaving 9 bases between the germline ends. The CDR3 spans 10 residues. Germline CDR1 is SQVTM and CDR2 is ANQGSEA. The chain's CDR3 is CSGGDDIQYF. As DNA, the CDR3 is TGCAGCGGGGGCGATGACATTCAGTACTTC.

The chain couples TRBV2 to TRBJ1-2, with TRBD1 identical over 9 bases. Trimming cost V 5 bases and J 8 bases; bases outside gene matches: 6. The CDR3 runs 13 residues. The germline CDR1 and CDR2 sequences are SNHLY and FYNNEI. The CDR3 bases are TGTGCCAGCAGTCAACAGGGGGCAGGGGGCTACACCTTC. Translation gives CASSQQGAGGYTF.

The gene calls are TRBV5-4 and TRBJ2-1; TRBD2 matches 15 bases. Germline V gene sequence: CDR1 SGHNT, CDR2 YYREEE (reference sequence). The CDR3 has 16 amino acids. J was trimmed by 6 bases and V by 2 bases; bases with no gene match: 3. CDR3 coding DNA: TGTGCCAGCAGCTTAGGGGGACTAGCGGGAGGCAATGAGCAGTTCTTC. It yields the protein CASSLGGLAGGNEQFF. Full variable domain (rest looked up from reference TRBV5-4 and TRBJ2-1): ETGVTQSPTHLIKTRGQQVTLRCSSQSGHNTVSWYQQALGQGPQFIFQYYREEENGRGNFPPRFSGLQFPNYSSELNVNALELDDSALYLCASSLGGLAGGNEQFFGPGTRLTVL.

V usage is TRBV19 and J usage is TRBJ1-1; no firm D call. The CDR3 totals 14 residues. V was pared by 6 bases and J by 7 bases, with 18 bases between. The germline CDR1 and CDR2 sequences are LNHDA and SQIVND (reference sequence). CDR3 DNA: TGTGCCAGTAGCCCTGAGGGCCGGACCGTTGAAGCTTTCTTT. Amino acids: CASSPEGRTVEAFF.